The TCR beta chain described here comes from a study of shared clonotypes between healthy human individuals. Some clones are missing from TCRdb's copy, which holds only in-frame ones; the method was immunoSEQ multiplex PCR. The table includes hundreds of thousands of clones, around two thirds detected once. CDR3 size: 15 residues. Germline CDR1 SGHNT, CDR2 YYREEE (reference sequence). J was trimmed by 6 bases and V by 3 bases; bases with no gene match: 7. The chain links TRBV5-4 to TRBJ2-2; 8 positions agree with TRBD1. Sequencing was done on a sample of memory CD4+ T cells sorted from blood. Subset indicated: CD45RA-negative fraction. The sequence was obtained from a woman in her twenties or thirties in good health. CDR3 protein: CASSSRTGQAGELFF. In DNA, the CDR3 is TGTGCCAGCAGCTCGCGGACAGGGCAAGCCGGGGAGCTGTTTTTT.